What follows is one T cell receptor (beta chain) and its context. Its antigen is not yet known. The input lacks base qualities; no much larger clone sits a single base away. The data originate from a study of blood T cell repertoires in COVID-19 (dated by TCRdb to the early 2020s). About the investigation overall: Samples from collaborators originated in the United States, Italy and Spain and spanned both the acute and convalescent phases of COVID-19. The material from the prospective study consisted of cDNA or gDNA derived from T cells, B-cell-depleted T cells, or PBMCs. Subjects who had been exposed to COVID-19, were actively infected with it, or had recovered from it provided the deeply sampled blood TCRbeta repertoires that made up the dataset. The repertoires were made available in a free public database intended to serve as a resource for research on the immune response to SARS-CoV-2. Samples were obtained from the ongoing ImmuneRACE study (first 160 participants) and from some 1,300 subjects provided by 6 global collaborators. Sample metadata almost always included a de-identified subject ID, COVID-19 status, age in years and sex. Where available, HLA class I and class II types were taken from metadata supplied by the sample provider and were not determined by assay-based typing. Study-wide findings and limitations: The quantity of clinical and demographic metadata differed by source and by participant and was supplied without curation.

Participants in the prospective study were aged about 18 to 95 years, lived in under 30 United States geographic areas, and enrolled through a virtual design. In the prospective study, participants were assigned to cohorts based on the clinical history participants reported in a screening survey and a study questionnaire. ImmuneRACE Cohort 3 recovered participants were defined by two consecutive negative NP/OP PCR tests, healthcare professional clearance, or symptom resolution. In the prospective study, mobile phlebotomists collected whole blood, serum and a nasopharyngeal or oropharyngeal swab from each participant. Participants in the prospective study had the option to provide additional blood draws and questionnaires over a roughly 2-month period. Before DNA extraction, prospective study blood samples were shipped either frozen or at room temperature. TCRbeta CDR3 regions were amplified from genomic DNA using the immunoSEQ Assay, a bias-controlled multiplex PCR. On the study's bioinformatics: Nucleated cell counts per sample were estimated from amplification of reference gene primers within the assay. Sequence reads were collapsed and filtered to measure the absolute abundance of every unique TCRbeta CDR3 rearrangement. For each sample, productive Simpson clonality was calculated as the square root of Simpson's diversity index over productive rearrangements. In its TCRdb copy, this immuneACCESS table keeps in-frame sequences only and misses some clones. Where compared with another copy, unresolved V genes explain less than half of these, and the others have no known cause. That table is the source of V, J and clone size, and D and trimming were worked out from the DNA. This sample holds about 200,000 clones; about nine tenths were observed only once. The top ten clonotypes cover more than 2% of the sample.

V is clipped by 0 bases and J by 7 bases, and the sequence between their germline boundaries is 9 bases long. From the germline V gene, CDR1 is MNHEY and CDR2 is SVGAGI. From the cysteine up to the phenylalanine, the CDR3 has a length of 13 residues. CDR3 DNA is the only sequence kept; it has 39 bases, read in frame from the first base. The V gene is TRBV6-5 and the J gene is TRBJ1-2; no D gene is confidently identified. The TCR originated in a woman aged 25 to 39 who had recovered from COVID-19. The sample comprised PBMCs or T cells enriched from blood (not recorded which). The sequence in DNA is TGTGCCAGCAGTTACTCCGGGGAGGGTGGCTACACCTTC. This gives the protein CASSYSGEGGYTF.